This is a list of T cell receptor beta chains from one sample in a study of T-cell memory formation after mild COVID-19. TCRdb independently ran MiXCR on the 5' RACE reads; one entry per CDR3 protein. The sample consists of about 430,000 distinct CDR3 sequences, roughly a quarter of them appearing once. The sample was PBMCs or a T cell subset sorted from them (not recorded which). The receptors shown here come from an adult woman who had mild COVID-19 (a few samples of this study predate the infection). Cell type and time point are not known. Both conserved end residues are part of each CDR3. D genes are given only for firm matches. Some rows have no size entry. The others give once, few or many, or a class for an expanded clone.

D: -
size: -
V: TRBV10-2
J: TRBJ2-3
CDR3: CASSESSGLTDTQYF
DNA: TGCGCCAGCAGTGAGTCTAGCGGCCTCACAGATACGCAGTATTTT

D: -
size: few
V: TRBV29-1
J: TRBJ2-2
CDR3: CSAGGGQENTGELFF
DNA: TGCAGCGCCGGGGGGGGACAGGAGAACACCGGGGAGCTGTTTTTT

D: -
size: few
V: TRBV12-3/TRBV12-4
J: TRBJ2-1
CDR3: CASSSRQVGEQFF
DNA: TGTGCCAGCAGTTCCCGACAGGTTGGAGAGCAGTTCTTC

D: -
size: -
V: TRBV7-9
J: TRBJ2-1
CDR3: CASSSPGEVYNEQFF
DNA: TGTGCCAGCAGCTCTCCGGGGGAGGTGTACAATGAGCAGTTCTTC

D: TRBD1
size: few
V: TRBV29-1
J: TRBJ1-6
CDR3: CSAPRTGSSYNSPLHF
DNA: TGCAGCGCCCCAAGGACAGGGAGCTCCTATAATTCACCCCTCCACTTT

D: TRBD1
size: -
V: TRBV5-1
J: TRBJ2-7
CDR3: CASSSPGQGNPYEQYF
DNA: TGCGCCAGCAGCTCGCCGGGACAGGGGAACCCCTACGAGCAGTACTTC

D: -
size: few
V: TRBV9
J: TRBJ2-7
CDR3: CASSVGTGFHYEQYF
DNA: TGTGCCAGCAGCGTAGGCACAGGGTTTCACTACGAGCAGTACTTC

D: -
size: -
V: TRBV29-1
J: TRBJ2-1
CDR3: CSVGRSNNEQFF
DNA: TGCAGCGTTGGGCGAAGCAACAATGAGCAGTTCTTC

D: -
size: few
V: TRBV2
J: TRBJ1-1
CDR3: CASNGEQNTEAFF
DNA: TGTGCCAGCAATGGGGAGCAGAACACTGAAGCTTTCTTT

D: TRBD1
size: few
V: TRBV7-2
J: TRBJ2-3
CDR3: CASSFSNRGRDTQYF
DNA: TGTGCCAGCAGCTTTTCAAACAGGGGGCGAGATACGCAGTATTTT

D: TRBD2
size: few
V: TRBV7-8
J: TRBJ2-3
CDR3: CASEIAGRGDTQYF
DNA: TGTGCCAGCGAGATAGCGGGGAGGGGAGATACGCAGTATTTT

D: TRBD2
size: -
V: TRBV24-1
J: TRBJ2-3
CDR3: CATSDPSTSGNTDTQYF
DNA: TGTGCCACCAGTGACCCTTCAACTAGCGGGAATACAGATACGCAGTATTTT

D: -
size: -
V: TRBV18
J: TRBJ2-3
CDR3: CASSPPIRDTQYF
DNA: TGTGCCAGCTCACCACCCATTCGGGATACGCAGTATTTT

D: TRBD2
size: few
V: TRBV7-2
J: TRBJ2-3
CDR3: CASSLVSGGSTDTQYF
DNA: TGTGCCAGCAGCTTAGTTAGCGGGGGCAGCACAGATACGCAGTATTTT

D: -
size: -
V: TRBV4-1
J: TRBJ2-7
CDR3: CASSQDIGYEQYF
DNA: TGCGCCAGCAGCCAAGATATCGGCTACGAGCAGTACTTC

D: TRBD2
size: -
V: TRBV11-1
J: TRBJ2-3
CDR3: CASSWGRTSGGTQYF
DNA: TGTGCCAGCAGCTGGGGGAGGACTAGCGGTGGTACGCAGTATTTT

D: TRBD1
size: few
V: TRBV15
J: TRBJ1-6
CDR3: CATSRGDRNSPLHF
DNA: TGTGCCACCAGCAGAGGGGACAGAAATTCACCCCTCCACTTT

D: -
size: -
V: TRBV12-3/TRBV12-4
J: TRBJ2-7
CDR3: CACQNRDRAYEQYF
DNA: TGTGCCTGTCAAAACCGAGACAGAGCCTACGAGCAGTACTTC

D: TRBD1
size: -
V: TRBV15
J: TRBJ2-5
CDR3: CATSRILRGRETQYF
DNA: TGTGCCACCAGCAGAATTTTGAGGGGGCGAGAGACCCAGTACTTC

D: TRBD1
size: few
V: TRBV6-5
J: TRBJ1-2
CDR3: CASRSDRGAYGYTF
DNA: TGTGCCAGCAGGTCTGACAGGGGTGCCTATGGCTACACCTTC

D: -
size: few
V: TRBV2
J: TRBJ2-7
CDR3: CASSVRQGGKQYF
DNA: TGTGCCAGCAGTGTGCGGCAGGGGGGAAAGCAGTACTTC

D: -
size: -
V: TRBV6-5
J: TRBJ2-3
CDR3: CASSRAGGAGWVDTQYF
DNA: TGTGCCAGCAGCCGCGCCGGAGGGGCGGGATGGGTAGATACGCAGTATTTT

D: -
size: few
V: TRBV7-9
J: TRBJ1-2
CDR3: CASTGPSGYGYTF
DNA: TGTGCCAGCACCGGCCCCTCCGGCTATGGCTACACCTTC

D: TRBD2
size: -
V: TRBV11-1
J: TRBJ2-5
CDR3: CASSFGKAGRQETQYF
DNA: TGTGCCAGCAGCTTTGGCAAAGCGGGGCGTCAAGAGACCCAGTACTTC

D: -
size: many
V: TRBV18
J: TRBJ2-3
CDR3: CASSTEGTSDTQYF
DNA: TGTGCCAGCTCTACGGAGGGGACTTCGGATACGCAGTATTTT

D: TRBD1
size: -
V: TRBV7-6
J: TRBJ1-1
CDR3: CASSFILTGEAEAFF
DNA: TGTGCCAGCAGCTTTATCTTGACAGGGGAAGCTGAAGCTTTCTTT

D: TRBD2
size: -
V: TRBV5-5
J: TRBJ2-7
CDR3: CASSVGDERGNEQYF
DNA: TGTGCCAGCAGCGTAGGTGACGAGCGGGGGAACGAGCAGTACTTC

D: -
size: -
V: TRBV5-6
J: TRBJ1-3
CDR3: CASSLRGGSGNTIYF
DNA: TGTGCCAGCAGCTTGCGCGGGGGCTCTGGAAACACCATATATTTT

D: -
size: few
V: TRBV25-1
J: TRBJ1-5
CDR3: CASSDPGYQPQHF
DNA: TGTGCCAGCAGTGACCCAGGGTACCAGCCCCAGCATTTT

D: -
size: -
V: TRBV6-2/TRBV6-3
J: TRBJ2-7
CDR3: CASSYRESSYEQYF
DNA: TGTGCCAGCAGTTATCGGGAGAGTTCGTACGAGCAGTACTTC

D: -
size: few
V: TRBV7-3
J: TRBJ2-1
CDR3: CASSLTLSTANEQFF
DNA: TGTGCCAGCAGCTTAACCCTCTCGACTGCCAATGAGCAGTTCTTC

D: -
size: -
V: TRBV30
J: TRBJ2-3
CDR3: CAWNRADTQYF
DNA: TGTGCCTGGAATAGGGCAGATACGCAGTATTTT

D: -
size: many
V: TRBV5-1
J: TRBJ2-1
CDR3: CASSFGTPSRAYEKFF
DNA: TGCGCCAGCAGCTTCGGGACTCCGAGCCGGGCATATGAAAAGTTCTTC

D: -
size: -
V: TRBV15
J: TRBJ1-1
CDR3: CATSRDRGLMNTEAFF
DNA: TGTGCCACCAGCAGAGATAGGGGTCTAATGAACACTGAAGCTTTCTTT

D: TRBD2
size: -
V: TRBV12-3/TRBV12-4
J: TRBJ2-5
CDR3: CASSFNLAEETQYF
DNA: TGTGCCAGCAGTTTCAATCTAGCGGAAGAGACCCAGTACTTC

D: -
size: few
V: TRBV4-1
J: TRBJ1-1
CDR3: CASSPRAGTNTEAFF
DNA: TGCGCCAGCAGCCCCCGGGCAGGTACGAACACTGAAGCTTTCTTT

D: -
size: many
V: TRBV5-1
J: TRBJ1-1
CDR3: CASSLLTDNTEAFF
DNA: TGCGCCAGCAGCTTGTTAACGGATAACACTGAAGCTTTCTTT

D: TRBD1
size: -
V: TRBV7-9
J: TRBJ2-7
CDR3: CASSSTGQGANEQYF
DNA: TGTGCCAGCAGCTCCACGGGACAGGGGGCGAACGAGCAGTACTTC

D: -
size: -
V: TRBV5-1
J: TRBJ2-7
CDR3: CASSFAGQAWSEQYF
DNA: TGCGCCAGCAGCTTTGCGGGACAAGCATGGAGCGAGCAGTACTTC

D: -
size: -
V: TRBV12-3/TRBV12-4
J: TRBJ1-1
CDR3: CASRSDGNTEAFF
DNA: TGTGCCAGCAGATCGGACGGAAACACTGAAGCTTTCTTT

D: -
size: few
V: TRBV10-3
J: TRBJ1-1
CDR3: CAISEYKEAFF
DNA: TGTGCCATCAGTGAGTACAAGGAAGCTTTCTTT

D: TRBD2
size: -
V: TRBV5-1
J: TRBJ2-1
CDR3: CASSLAEASGIGGYYNEQFF
DNA: TGCGCCAGCAGCTTGGCCGAGGCTAGCGGGATTGGGGGCTACTACAATGAGCAGTTCTTC

D: -
size: -
V: TRBV2
J: TRBJ1-1
CDR3: CASRHRMNTEAFF
DNA: TGTGCCAGCAGACACAGGATGAACACTGAAGCTTTCTTT

D: -
size: few
V: TRBV12-3/TRBV12-4
J: TRBJ2-7
CDR3: CASSLVSGISEQYF
DNA: TGTGCCAGCAGTTTAGTTTCGGGGATCTCCGAGCAGTACTTC